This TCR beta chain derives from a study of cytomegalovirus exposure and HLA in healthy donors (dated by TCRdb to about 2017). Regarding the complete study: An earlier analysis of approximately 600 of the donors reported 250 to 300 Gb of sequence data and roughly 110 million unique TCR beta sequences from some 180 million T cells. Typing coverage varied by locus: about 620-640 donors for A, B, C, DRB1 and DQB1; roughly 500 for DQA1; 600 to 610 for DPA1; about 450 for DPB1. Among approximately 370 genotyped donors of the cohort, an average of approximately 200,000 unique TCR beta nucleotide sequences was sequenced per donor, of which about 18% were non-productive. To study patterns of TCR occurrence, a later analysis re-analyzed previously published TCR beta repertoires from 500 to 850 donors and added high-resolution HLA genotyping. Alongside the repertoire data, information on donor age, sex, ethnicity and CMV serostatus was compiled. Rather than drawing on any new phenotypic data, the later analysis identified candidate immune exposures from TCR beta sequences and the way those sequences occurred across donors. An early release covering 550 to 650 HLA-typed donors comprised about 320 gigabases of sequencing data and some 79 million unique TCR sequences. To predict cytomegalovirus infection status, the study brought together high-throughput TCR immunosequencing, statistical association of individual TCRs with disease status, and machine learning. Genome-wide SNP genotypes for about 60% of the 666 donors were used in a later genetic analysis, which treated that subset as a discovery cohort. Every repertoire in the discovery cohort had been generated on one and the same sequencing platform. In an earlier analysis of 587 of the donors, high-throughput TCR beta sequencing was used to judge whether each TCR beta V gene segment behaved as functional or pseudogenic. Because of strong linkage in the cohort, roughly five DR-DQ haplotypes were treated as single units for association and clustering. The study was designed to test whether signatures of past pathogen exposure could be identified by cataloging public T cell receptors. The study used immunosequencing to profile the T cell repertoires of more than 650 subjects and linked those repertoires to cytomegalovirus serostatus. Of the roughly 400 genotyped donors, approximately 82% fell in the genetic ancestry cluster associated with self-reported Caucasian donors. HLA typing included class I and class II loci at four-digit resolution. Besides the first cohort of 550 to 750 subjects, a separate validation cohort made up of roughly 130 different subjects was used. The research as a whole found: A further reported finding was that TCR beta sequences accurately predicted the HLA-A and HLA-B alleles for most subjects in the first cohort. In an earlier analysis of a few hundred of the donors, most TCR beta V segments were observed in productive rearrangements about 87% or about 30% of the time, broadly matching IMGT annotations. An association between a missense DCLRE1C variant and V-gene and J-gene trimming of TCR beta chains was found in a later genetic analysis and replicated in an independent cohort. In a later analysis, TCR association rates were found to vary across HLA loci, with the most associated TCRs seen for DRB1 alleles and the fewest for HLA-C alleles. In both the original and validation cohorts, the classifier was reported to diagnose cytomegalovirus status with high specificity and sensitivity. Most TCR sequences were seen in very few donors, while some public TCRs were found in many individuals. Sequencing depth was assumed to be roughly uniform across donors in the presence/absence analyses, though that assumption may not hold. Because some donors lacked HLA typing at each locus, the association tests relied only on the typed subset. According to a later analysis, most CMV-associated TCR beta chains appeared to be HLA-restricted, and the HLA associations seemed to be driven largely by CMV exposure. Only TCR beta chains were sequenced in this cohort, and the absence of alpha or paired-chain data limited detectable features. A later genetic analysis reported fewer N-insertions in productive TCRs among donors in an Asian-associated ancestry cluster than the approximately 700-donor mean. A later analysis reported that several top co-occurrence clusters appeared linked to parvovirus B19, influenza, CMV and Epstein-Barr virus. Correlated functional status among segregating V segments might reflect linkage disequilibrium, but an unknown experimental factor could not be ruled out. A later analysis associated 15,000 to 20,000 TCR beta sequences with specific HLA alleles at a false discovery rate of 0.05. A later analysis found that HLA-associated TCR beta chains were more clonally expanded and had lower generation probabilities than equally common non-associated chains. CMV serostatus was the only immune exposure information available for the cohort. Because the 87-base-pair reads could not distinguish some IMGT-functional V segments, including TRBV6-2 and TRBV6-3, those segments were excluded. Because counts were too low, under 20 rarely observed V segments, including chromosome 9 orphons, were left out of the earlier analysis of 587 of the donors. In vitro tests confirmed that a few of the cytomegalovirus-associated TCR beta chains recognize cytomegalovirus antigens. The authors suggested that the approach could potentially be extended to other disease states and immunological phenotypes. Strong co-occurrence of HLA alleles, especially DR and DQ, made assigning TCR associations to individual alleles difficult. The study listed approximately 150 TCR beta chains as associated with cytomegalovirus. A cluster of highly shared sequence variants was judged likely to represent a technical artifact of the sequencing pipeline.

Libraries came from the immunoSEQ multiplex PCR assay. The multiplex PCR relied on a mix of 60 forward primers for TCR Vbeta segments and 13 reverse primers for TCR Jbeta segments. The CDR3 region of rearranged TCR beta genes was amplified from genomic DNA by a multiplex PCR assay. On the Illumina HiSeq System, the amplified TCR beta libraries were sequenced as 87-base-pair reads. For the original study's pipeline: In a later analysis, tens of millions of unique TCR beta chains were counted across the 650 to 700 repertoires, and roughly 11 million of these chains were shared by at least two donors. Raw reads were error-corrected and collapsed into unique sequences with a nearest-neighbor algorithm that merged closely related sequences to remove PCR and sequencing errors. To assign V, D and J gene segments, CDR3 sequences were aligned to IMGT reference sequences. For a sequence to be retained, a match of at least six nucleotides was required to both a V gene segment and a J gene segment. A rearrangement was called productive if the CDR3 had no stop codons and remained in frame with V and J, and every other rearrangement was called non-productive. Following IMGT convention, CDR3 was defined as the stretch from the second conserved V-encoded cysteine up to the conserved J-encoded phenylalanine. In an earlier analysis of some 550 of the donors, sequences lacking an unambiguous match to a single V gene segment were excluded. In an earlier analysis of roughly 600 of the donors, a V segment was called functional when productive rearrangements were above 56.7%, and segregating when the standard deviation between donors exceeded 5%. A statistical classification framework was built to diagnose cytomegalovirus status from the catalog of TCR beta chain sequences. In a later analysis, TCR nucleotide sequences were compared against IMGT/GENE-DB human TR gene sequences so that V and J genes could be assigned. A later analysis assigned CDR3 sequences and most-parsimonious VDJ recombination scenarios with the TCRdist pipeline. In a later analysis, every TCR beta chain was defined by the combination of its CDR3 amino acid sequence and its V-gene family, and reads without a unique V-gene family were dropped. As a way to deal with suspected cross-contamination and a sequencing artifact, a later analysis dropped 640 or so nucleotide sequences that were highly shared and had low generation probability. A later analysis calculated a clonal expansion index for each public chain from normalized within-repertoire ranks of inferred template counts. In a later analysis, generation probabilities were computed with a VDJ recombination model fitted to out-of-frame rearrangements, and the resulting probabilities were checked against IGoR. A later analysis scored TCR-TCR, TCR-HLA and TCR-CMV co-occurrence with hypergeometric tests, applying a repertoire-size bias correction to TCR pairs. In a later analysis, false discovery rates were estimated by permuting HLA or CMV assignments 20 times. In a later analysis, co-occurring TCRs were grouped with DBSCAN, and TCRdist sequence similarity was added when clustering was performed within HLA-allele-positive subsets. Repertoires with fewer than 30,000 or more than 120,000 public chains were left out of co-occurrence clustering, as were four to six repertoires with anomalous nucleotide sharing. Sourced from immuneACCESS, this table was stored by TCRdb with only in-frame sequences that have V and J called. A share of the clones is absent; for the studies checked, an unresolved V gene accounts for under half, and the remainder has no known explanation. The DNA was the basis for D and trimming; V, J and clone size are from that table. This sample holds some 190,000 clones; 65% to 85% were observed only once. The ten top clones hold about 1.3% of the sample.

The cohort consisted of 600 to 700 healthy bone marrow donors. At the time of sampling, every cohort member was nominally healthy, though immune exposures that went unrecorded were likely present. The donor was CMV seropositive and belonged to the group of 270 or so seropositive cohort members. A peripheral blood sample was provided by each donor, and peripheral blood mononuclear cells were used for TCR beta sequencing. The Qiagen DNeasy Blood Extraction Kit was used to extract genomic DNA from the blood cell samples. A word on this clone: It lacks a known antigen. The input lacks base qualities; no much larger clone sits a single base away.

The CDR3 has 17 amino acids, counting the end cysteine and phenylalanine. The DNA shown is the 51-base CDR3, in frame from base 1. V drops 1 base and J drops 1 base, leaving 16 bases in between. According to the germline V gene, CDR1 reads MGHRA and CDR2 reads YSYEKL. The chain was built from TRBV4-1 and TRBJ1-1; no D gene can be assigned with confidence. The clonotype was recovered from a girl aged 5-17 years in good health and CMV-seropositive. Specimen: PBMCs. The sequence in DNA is TGCGCCAGCAGCCAAGGGAGGGTGGTGGAGAGGAACACTGAAGCTTTCTTT. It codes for CASSQGRVVERNTEAFF.